This TCR beta chain emerged from a study of shared clonotypes between healthy human individuals. Sequenced by immunoSEQ multiplex PCR; TCRdb stores in-frame clones only, minus some. The table lists over 2 million clones, 85% to 95% of them singletons. Germline V lookup: CDR1 SGHRS, CDR2 YFSETQ. The CDR3 has 16 amino acids. V dropped 1 base and J dropped 2 bases, with 16 bases sitting between them. Turning to this clone: Its specificity is unknown.

General observations from the study: When compared with the clonotypes that were shared by all four sorted-subset donors, the non-shared clonotypes turned out to have lower generation probabilities.

The V and J genes are TRBV5-1 and TRBJ2-7, with D perhaps matching TRBD1 or TRBD2 (5 bases each). The receptor was isolated from a man between 18 and 35 years old in good health. Some clones in this sample may be carry-over from other donors' samples. The sample comprised naive CD4+ T cells from PBMCs. Stated subset: CD45RA+ positively selected. CDR3 sequence (DNA): TGCGCCAGCAGCTTGATCGGGACCTCCTACACCTACGAGCAGTACTTC. Translated: CASSLIGTSYTYEQYF.